The clone carrying this T cell receptor (beta chain) was observed a few times. As yet, its antigen is unknown. TCR beta libraries were prepared from cDNA with unique molecular identifiers. Each CDR3 protein gets one entry after TCRdb re-called the PCR reads with MiXCR. The table lists roughly 800,000 distinct CDR3 sequences, around 42% of them singletons. The data were obtained in a study of post-analysis software for immune sequencing data. Whole-study context: Clinical courses comprised relapsing-remitting, secondary progressive and progressive-relapsing multiple sclerosis.

Points from the study as a whole: About five TRBV segments, including TRBV5-6, TRBV5-1 and TRBV20-1, were more frequent in patients than controls.

With 0 bases removed from V and 4 bases from J, the gap between germline ends came to 10 bases. Per germline, CDR1 SQVTM and CDR2 ANQGSEA. The length of the CDR3 is 14 residues. This clonotype was sampled from a girl aged 5 to 17 with multiple sclerosis. Input material: blood. The rearrangement uses TRBV29-1 and TRBJ2-1; no definite D call. The CDR3 loop reads CSVEEGRLYNEQFF. In DNA, the CDR3 is TGCAGCGTTGAAGAAGGACGACTGTACAATGAGCAGTTCTTC.